Included here is one T cell receptor (beta chain) sequence, with context. 60 Vbeta and 13 Jbeta primers were used in PCR. In the original workflow: Roughly 76 million unique TCR beta chains, 10 million to 13 million of them shared, were counted by a later analysis. Libraries were prepared by immunoSEQ multiplex PCR; TCRdb keeps only in-frame clonotypes and omits some of them. Clonal size and the V and J genes are those of that table, whereas D and trimming came from the DNA. The data show approximately 180,000 clones, around 82% seen once. The sample belongs to a study of cytomegalovirus exposure and HLA in healthy donors. V lost 7 bases to trimming and J lost 6 bases, with 10 bases between them. The V gene's germline CDR1 is LNHDA and CDR2 SQIVND (reference sequence). The CDR3 runs 12 residues.

The source is a woman aged 45 to 65 in good health and CMV-seropositive. This sequence joins TRBV19 and TRBJ1-5; TRBD1 might be the D (5 bases). The sequencing sample was made of PBMCs. The CDR3 reads CASNPQGQPQHF. The CDR3 coding sequence is TGTGCCAGTAACCCTCAGGGTCAGCCCCAGCATTTT. The full variable domain, with the rest looked up from reference TRBV19 and TRBJ1-5, is DGGITQSPKYLFRKEGQNVTLSCEQNLNHDAMYWYRQDPGQGLRLIYYSQIVNDFQKGDIAEGYSVSREKKESFPLTVTSAQKNPTAFYLCASNPQGQPQHFGDGTRLSIL.